Below, 27 T cell receptor beta chains from the same sample are listed, as sequenced in a study of metastatic and nonmetastatic thyroid tumors. Among the patients, none had received any treatment before thyroid surgery. With MiXCR, TCRdb reprocessed the PCR reads. The profile shows 15,000 to 20,000 clones, 25% to 35% of them singletons. The sample taken for sequencing was tumor tissue. Every receptor here comes from a female donor with papillary thyroid cancer or a benign thyroid nodule (not recorded which). Some clones in this sample may be carry-over from other donors' samples.

There are a few counts of this clone. V is TRBV6-1 and J is TRBJ2-7; D is ambiguous. The ends were cut back, 6 bases at V and 4 bases at J, with 13 bases in the middle. There are 13 residues in the CDR3. Germline V gene lookup returns CDR1 MNHNS and CDR2 SASEGT. The CDR3 DNA follows: TGTGCCAGCAGCCTCACCTGGGAATACGAGCAGTACTTC. It codes for CASSLTWEYEQYF.

V and J are TRBV19 and TRBJ2-3; D is unresolved. The CDR3 covers 14 residues. Between the trimmed V and J ends, which lost 5 bases and 0 bases, there was a span of 9 bases. CDR1 LNHDA and CDR2 SQIVND come from the germline V gene (reference sequence). The CDR3 nucleotides read TGTGCCAGTAGTCTCTTGGGGAGCACAGATACGCAGTATTTT. It translates to CASSLLGSTDTQYF.

The chain joins TRBV10-3 to TRBJ2-3; the match to TRBD2 covers 13 bases. This CDR3 spans 17 amino acids. The germline gives CDR1 ENHRY, CDR2 SYGVKD. Trimming at V came to 7 bases and at J to 1 base, leaving 8 bases not matched to a gene. CDR3 amino acids: CAITRMGTSGGTDTQYF. Here the CDR3 DNA reads TGTGCCATCACCCGGATGGGGACTAGCGGGGGCACAGATACGCAGTATTTT.

The V call is TRBV14, the J call TRBJ2-7; no clear D. Germline V gene data show CDR1 as SGHDN and CDR2 as FVKESK. Trimming removed 0 bases from V and 3 bases from J, with 15 bases in between. CDR3 length: 16 residues. The CDR3 region is CASSQDRRTGHYEQYF. CDR3 nucleotides: TGTGCCAGCAGCCAAGATCGGCGGACCGGCCACTACGAGCAGTACTTC. The variable domain in full, with the rest retrieved from reference TRBV14 and TRBJ2-7, is EAGVTQFPSHSVIEKGQTVTLRCDPISGHDNLYWYRRVMGKEIKFLLHFVKESKQDESGMPNNRFLAERTGGTYSTLKVQPAELEDSGVYFCASSQDRRTGHYEQYFGPGTRLTVT.

This clone is deemed medium-sized (0.01 to 0.1%). V and J are TRBV20-1 and TRBJ2-2; TRBD2 matches at 9 bases. V lost 2 bases and J lost 7; bases outside the gene matches: 2. In germline, CDR1 is DFQATT, CDR2 SNEGSKA (reference sequence). The CDR3 sequence is 13 residues long. The CDR3 sequence: CSARQTSGGELFF. The DNA of the CDR3 is TGCAGTGCTAGACAGACTAGCGGCGGGGAGCTGTTTTTT.

This sequence joins TRBV6-5 and TRBJ1-1; 7 bases align to TRBD1. After removal of 0 bases from V and 4 bases from J, the junction contained 2 bases not matched to a gene. Per germline, CDR1 MNHEY and CDR2 SVGAGI. The CDR3 totals 14 residues. The CDR3 DNA reads TGTGCCAGCAGTTACTCGGCAGGGGGCACTGAAGCTTTCTTT. Amino acids: CASSYSAGGTEAFF.

On this clone: Germline and junction disagree at one end, which may indicate a read error. The CDR3 sequence is CASSQVPSAFEQFF. The CDR3 DNA follows: TGTGCCAGCAGCCAAGTGCCTAGCGCGTTTGAGCAGTTCTTT. The chain carries TRBV3-1 and TRBJ2-1; a possible D gene is TRBD2 (6 bases). Germline-derived CDR1 and CDR2 are LGHDT and YNNKEL (reference sequence). The length of the CDR3 is 14 residues.

By frequency in the sample, this clone is medium-sized. The chain employs TRBV6-4 and TRBJ2-1; 8 nucleotides agree with TRBD2. The CDR3 has 15 residues. V was clipped by 3 bases and J by 7 bases; unmatched bases: 8. Germline V gives CDR1 MRHNA, CDR2 SNTAGT. The CDR3 protein is CASSEAAGEANEQFF. In DNA, the CDR3 is TGTGCCAGCAGTGAAGCAGCGGGAGAGGCGAATGAGCAGTTCTTC.

This clone was picked up a small number of times. The chain employs TRBV6-1 and TRBJ2-1; 8 bases agree with TRBD1. In germline, CDR1 is MNHNS, CDR2 SASEGT. V lost 0 bases to trimming and J lost 7 bases; unmatched junction nucleotides: 5. The length of the CDR3 is 15 residues. The CDR3 loop reads CASSEAGTGGNEQFF. The CDR3 DNA reads TGTGCCAGCAGTGAAGCGGGTACAGGGGGAAATGAGCAGTTCTTC.

This clone was detected a few times. The chain employs TRBV6-5 and TRBJ1-6; no reliable D call. Trimming removed 0 bases from V and 6 bases from J, with 12 bases in between. This CDR3 contains 16 residues. Germline CDR1 is MNHEY and CDR2 is SVGAGI. DNA of the CDR3: TGTGCCAGCAGTTACTCGGTGACGGGTTCTAATTCACCCCTCCACTTT. This codes for CASSYSVTGSNSPLHF.

This clone has just a few counts. The CDR3 DNA follows: TGTGCCAGCATGAGGTCATCCTACGAGCAGTACTTC. The encoded protein is CASMRSSYEQYF. The V gene is TRBV6-2 or TRBV6-3, the J gene TRBJ2-7; D is ambiguous. This CDR3 contains 12 residues. Germline values: CDR1 MNHEY, CDR2 SVGEGT. V shed 7 bases and J shed 1 base, with 8 bases lying between them.

The sample holds one count of this clone. V is TRBV5-1 and J is TRBJ2-3, with 8 bases matching TRBD2. Germline V gene lookup returns CDR1 SGHRS and CDR2 YFSETQ. V was clipped by 4 bases and J by 5 bases; unmatched bases: 6. The CDR3 is 14 residues long. The DNA for the CDR3 is TGCGCCAGCAGCCCTGGACTAGCTAAAGATACGCAGTATTTT. Its translation: CASSPGLAKDTQYF. Drawing the rest from reference TRBV5-1 and TRBJ2-3, the complete variable domain is KAGVTQTPRYLIKTRGQQVTLSCSPISGHRSVSWYQQTPGQGLQFLFEYFSETQRNKGNFPGRFSGRQFSNSRSEMNVSTLELGDSALYLCASSPGLAKDTQYFGPGTRLTVL.

The chain combines TRBV30 with TRBJ1-5; TRBD1 matches at 8 bases. This CDR3 has 17 amino acids. The germline V gene has CDR1 GTSNPN and CDR2 SVGIG (reference sequence). V lost 3 bases to trimming and J lost 0 bases; unmatched junction nucleotides: 10. The CDR3 sequence is CAWSPIQGAISNQPQHF. The CDR3 nucleotides are TGTGCCTGGAGCCCAATCCAGGGGGCCATTAGCAATCAGCCCCAGCATTTT.

With regard to this clone: The same CDR3 also results from other DNA sequences found in this sample. This rearrangement joins TRBV20-1 to TRBJ2-7; TRBD1 matches at 10 bases. The ends lost 6 bases at V and 3 bases at J; junction bases unmatched: 2. In germline, CDR1 is DFQATT, CDR2 SNEGSKA (reference sequence). The CDR3 runs to 12 residues. In DNA, the CDR3 is TGCAGTGCCCGGGACAGGGGCTACGAGCAGTACTTC. This translates into CSARDRGYEQYF.

This clone was counted only a few times. CDR3 nucleotides: TGTGCCAGCTCGGGACTAGCGGGAGAGACCCAGTACTTC. The encoded protein is CASSGLAGETQYF. The genes are TRBV15 and TRBJ2-5; 12 bases align to TRBD2. In germline, CDR1 is LNHNV, CDR2 YYDKDF (reference sequence). The CDR3 is made up of 13 amino acids. Trimming removed 10 bases from V and 4 bases from J; junction bases left unmatched: 4.

This clone has ten or more counts. CDR3 bases: TGTGCCAGCAGCGTAGCTACAGTGAGTACTGAGCAGTTCTTC. Protein product: CASSVATVSTEQFF. This chain uses TRBV9 with TRBJ2-1; D not certain. Germline V CDR1 and CDR2: SGDLS, YYNGEE. The CDR3 loop spans 14 amino acids. Trimming removed 0 bases from V and 9 bases from J, with 13 bases in between.

This clone is labeled as medium-sized (0.01 to 0.1%). The same CDR3 can be traced to other DNA sequences in this sample. The V and J genes are TRBV12-3 or TRBV12-4 and TRBJ2-5; TRBD1 aligns across 7 bases. The CDR3 is made up of 14 amino acids. Germline trimming cut 6 bases from V and 2 bases from J; bases unmatched to any gene: 6. CDR3 DNA sequence: TGTGCCAGCAGCGATCCGGGACAGCAAGAGACCCAGTACTTC. Residues: CASSDPGQQETQYF.

The sample holds a few counts of this clone. The chain recombines TRBV6-2 or TRBV6-3 with TRBJ1-2; D ambiguous. Trimming cost V 2 bases and J 8 bases, with 27 bases left between them. There are 18 residues in the CDR3. CDR1 and CDR2 (germline): MNHEY, SVGEGT. The CDR3 region has the DNA TGTGCCAGCAGTTACCTAAGGGCGTCGGGGAGTGCGAGTAACGGCTACACCTTC. Amino acid sequence: CASSYLRASGSASNGYTF.

This clone was found many times. This chain links TRBV20-1 with TRBJ1-1; no clear D gene. The CDR3 sequence is 13 residues long. With 6 bases removed from V and 4 bases from J, the gap between germline ends came to 15 bases. Germline assignment: CDR1 DFQATT and CDR2 SNEGSKA (reference sequence). CDR3 sequence (DNA): TGCAGTGCAAATCCTCCCCTGGGCACTGAAGCTTTCTTT. Protein sequence: CSANPPLGTEAFF.

Ten or more counts support this clone. V usage is TRBV20-1 and J usage is TRBJ2-1, with 9 bases fitting TRBD2. Germline-derived CDR1 and CDR2 are DFQATT and SNEGSKA (reference sequence). V shed 0 bases, J shed 7 bases, and the junction held 7 bases outside the gene matches. This CDR3 has 15 amino acids. CDR3 in amino acids: CSARDMREGMNEQFF. For the CDR3, the DNA is TGCAGTGCTAGAGACATGCGGGAGGGGATGAATGAGCAGTTCTTC.

This clone has ten or more counts. The rearrangement uses TRBV9 and TRBJ2-5; no clear D. The CDR3 contains 13 residues. Germline assignment: CDR1 SGDLS and CDR2 YYNGEE. With 4 bases removed from V and 2 bases from J, the gap between germline ends came to 9 bases. The CDR3 loop reads CASSLQEQETQYF. Here the CDR3 DNA reads TGTGCCAGCAGCCTTCAAGAACAAGAGACCCAGTACTTC.

The gene calls are TRBV11-2 and TRBJ1-2; 8 nucleotides match TRBD1. Germline V gives CDR1 SGHAT, CDR2 FQNNGV. This CDR3 is 16 amino acids long. V lost 2 bases, J lost 8 bases, and 13 bases stayed unmatched. The CDR3 sequence: CASSLNFGGQGSGYTF. The CDR3, as DNA: TGTGCCAGCAGCTTAAATTTCGGTGGACAGGGATCAGGCTACACCTTC.

This sequence joins TRBV20-1 and TRBJ1-4, with D maybe TRBD1 (6 bases). Per the germline V gene, CDR1 is DFQATT and CDR2 is SNEGSKA (reference sequence). This CDR3 spans 13 amino acids. The germline V and J ends were trimmed by 1 base and 6 bases, with 9 bases remaining between them. CDR3 protein: CSARGQGYEKLFF. CDR3 bases: TGCAGTGCTAGAGGGCAGGGGTATGAAAAACTGTTTTTT.

By share of the sample, this clone is medium-sized. V gene TRBV6-2 or TRBV6-3 combines with J gene TRBJ1-1; D might be TRBD1 (6 bases). The V gene's germline CDR1 is MNHEY and CDR2 SVGEGT. CDR3 length: 16 amino acids. Deletions cut 2 bases from V and 0 bases from J, with 13 bases between. Here the CDR3 DNA reads TGTGCCAGCAGTTACGTACAGGGAGCGATGAACACTGAAGCTTTCTTT. It is translated as CASSYVQGAMNTEAFF.

There are many counts of this clone. The chain joins TRBV7-2 to TRBJ2-5; 8 bases match TRBD1. The CDR3 is made up of 16 amino acids. Losses at the gene ends were 3 bases for V and 3 bases for J; bases not matched to a gene: 9. Germline-derived CDR1 and CDR2 are SGHTA and FQGNSA. The CDR3 nucleotides are TGTGCCAGCAGCTTCAGTCTTTCGACAGGGGAAGAGACCCAGTACTTC. This encodes CASSFSLSTGEETQYF.

This sequence joins TRBV6-2 or TRBV6-3 and TRBJ2-4; TRBD1 aligns across 7 bases. The CDR3 is 13 amino acids. Germline values: CDR1 MNHEY, CDR2 SVGEGT. The V gene end was trimmed by 2 bases and the J gene end by 12 bases; junction bases not matched to a gene: 7. The CDR3 loop reads CASSYTTGYTQYF. Here the CDR3 DNA reads TGTGCCAGCAGTTACACGACAGGGTATACTCAGTACTTC.

The table lists this clone with many counts. This chain uses TRBV6-1 with TRBJ1-6; D uncertain. V lost 1 base and J lost 14, with 12 bases in between. This CDR3 spans 13 amino acids. CDR1 is MNHNS and CDR2 is SASEGT in the germline V gene. In DNA, the CDR3 is TGTGCCAGCAGTGAAGACGAGCTCAAGGCCCTCCACTTT. It encodes CASSEDELKALHF.